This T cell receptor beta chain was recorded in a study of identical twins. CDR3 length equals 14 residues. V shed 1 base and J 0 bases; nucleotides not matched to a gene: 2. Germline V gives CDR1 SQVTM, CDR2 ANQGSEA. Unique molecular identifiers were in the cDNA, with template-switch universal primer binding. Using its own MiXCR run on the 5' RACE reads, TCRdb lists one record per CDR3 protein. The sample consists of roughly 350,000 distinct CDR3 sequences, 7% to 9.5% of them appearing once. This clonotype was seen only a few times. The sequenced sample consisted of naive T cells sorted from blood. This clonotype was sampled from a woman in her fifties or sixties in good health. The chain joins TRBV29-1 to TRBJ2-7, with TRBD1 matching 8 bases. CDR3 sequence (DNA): TGCAGCGTTGAAGGGACAGGGCTCTCCTACGAGCAGTACTTC. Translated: CSVEGTGLSYEQYF.